The entry that follows covers one TCR beta chain sequence. There is no known antigen for this receptor. Base-call qualities are not available, and no considerably larger clone is one nucleotide away. Separate from the approximately 670-subject first cohort, the validation cohort of about 130 subjects was the group to which the donors belonged. Germline trimming amounts to 5 bases on V and 5 bases on J, with 11 as the count of junction bases outside the gene matches. Based on the germline V gene (reference sequence), the CDR1 and CDR2 sequences are LNHNV and YYDKDF. Its CDR3 holds 17 amino acids, cysteine through phenylalanine. Only the CDR3 portion is preserved as DNA: 51 bases, with reading frame beginning at the first base. The data were obtained in a study of cytomegalovirus exposure and HLA in healthy donors (dated by TCRdb to the late 2010s). Turning to the overall study: According to a later analysis, the approximately 120 validation repertoires were produced on the same platform as the roughly 700 repertoires of the first cohort. The study was designed to test whether signatures of past pathogen exposure could be identified by cataloging public T cell receptors. A separate validation cohort of approximately 130 different subjects was used in addition to the approximately 610-subject first cohort. To predict cytomegalovirus infection status, the study brought together high-throughput TCR immunosequencing, statistical association of individual TCRs with disease status, and machine learning.

The receptor library was made with the immunoSEQ multiplex PCR assay. The study's own analysis went as follows. To diagnose cytomegalovirus status from the catalog of TCR beta chain sequences, a statistical classification framework was built. TCRdb mirrors the immuneACCESS table, restricted to in-frame sequences. Some clones are absent from its copies; in checked studies, under half trace to an unresolved V gene, and the reason for the others is unknown. The V and J calls and clone size were taken over from that table, and D and trimming were inferred from the DNA. A total of some 150,000 clones appear in this sample, more than 70% of them only once. The leading ten clones occupy under 3% of the sample. Study-wide conclusions, independent of this receptor: A later analysis lacked HLA typing for the validation cohort, so it scored co-occurrence in that cohort across all 110 or so repertoires. Most TCR sequences were seen in very few donors, while some public TCRs were found in many individuals. A later analysis found that TCRs clustered in the first cohort also tended to co-occur in the roughly 120 validation repertoires, with 90% to 95% of cluster scores above 0. Cytomegalovirus status was reported to be diagnosed by the classifier with high specificity and sensitivity in both the original and validation cohorts. In vitro tests confirmed that a few of the cytomegalovirus-associated TCR beta chains recognize cytomegalovirus antigens. It was suggested by the authors that the approach could potentially be generalized to other disease states and immunological phenotypes. A total of fewer than 200 TCR beta chains were listed by the study as associated with cytomegalovirus.

The chain couples TRBV15 to TRBJ2-2, with 10 central nucleotides matching TRBD1. The sequence was collected from a man between 18 and 29 years old in good health and CMV-seronegative. The specimen was PBMCs. The CDR3 protein sequence reads: CATSPRQGARRTGELFF. The DNA is as follows: TGTGCCACCAGCCCCAGACAGGGGGCGAGGAGGACCGGGGAGCTGTTTTTT.